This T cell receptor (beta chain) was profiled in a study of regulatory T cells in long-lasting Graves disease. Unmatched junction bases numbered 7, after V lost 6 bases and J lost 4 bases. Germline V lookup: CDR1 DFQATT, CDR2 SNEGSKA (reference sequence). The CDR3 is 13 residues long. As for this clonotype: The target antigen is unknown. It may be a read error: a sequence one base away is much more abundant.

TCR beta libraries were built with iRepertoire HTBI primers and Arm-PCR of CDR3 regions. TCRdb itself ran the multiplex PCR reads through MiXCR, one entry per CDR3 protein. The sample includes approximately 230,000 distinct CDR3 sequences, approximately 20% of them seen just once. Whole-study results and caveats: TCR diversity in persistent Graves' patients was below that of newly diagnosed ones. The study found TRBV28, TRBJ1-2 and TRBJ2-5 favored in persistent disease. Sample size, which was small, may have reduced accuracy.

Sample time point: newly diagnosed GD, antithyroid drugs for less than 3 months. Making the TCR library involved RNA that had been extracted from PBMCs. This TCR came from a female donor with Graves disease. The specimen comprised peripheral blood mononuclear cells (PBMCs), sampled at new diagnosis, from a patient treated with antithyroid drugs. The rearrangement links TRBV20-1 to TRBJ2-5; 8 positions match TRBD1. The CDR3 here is CSAQDRARETQYF. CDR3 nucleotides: TGCAGTGCCCAGGACAGGGCGCGAGAGACCCAGTACTTC.